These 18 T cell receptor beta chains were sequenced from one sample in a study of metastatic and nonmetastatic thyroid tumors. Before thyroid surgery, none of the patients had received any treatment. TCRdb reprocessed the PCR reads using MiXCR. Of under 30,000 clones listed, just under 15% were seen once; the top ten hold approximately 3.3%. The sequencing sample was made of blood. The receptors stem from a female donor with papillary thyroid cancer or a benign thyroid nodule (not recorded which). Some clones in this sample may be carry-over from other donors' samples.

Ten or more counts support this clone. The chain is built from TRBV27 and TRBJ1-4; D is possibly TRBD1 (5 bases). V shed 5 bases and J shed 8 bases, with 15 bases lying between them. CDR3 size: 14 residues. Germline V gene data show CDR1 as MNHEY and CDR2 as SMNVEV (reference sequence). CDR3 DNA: TGTGCCAGCAGTCCATCAGGGATGCGCGAAAAACTGTTTTTT. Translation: CASSPSGMREKLFF.

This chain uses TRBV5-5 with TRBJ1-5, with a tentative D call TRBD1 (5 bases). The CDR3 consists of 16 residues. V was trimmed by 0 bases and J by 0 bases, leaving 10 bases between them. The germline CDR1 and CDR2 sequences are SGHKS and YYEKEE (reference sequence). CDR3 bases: TGTGCCAGCAGCTTGGTGGGAGGGGATAGCAATCAGCCCCAGCATTTT. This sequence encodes CASSLVGGDSNQPQHF.

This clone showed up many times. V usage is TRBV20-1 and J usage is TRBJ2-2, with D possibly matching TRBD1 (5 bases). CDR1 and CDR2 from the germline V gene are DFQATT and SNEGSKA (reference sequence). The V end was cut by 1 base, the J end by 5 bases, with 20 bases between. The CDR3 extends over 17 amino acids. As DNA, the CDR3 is TGCAGTGCTAGAGCTTTCCAGGGCCCAAGAGGAACCGGGGAGCTGTTTTTT. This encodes CSARAFQGPRGTGELFF.

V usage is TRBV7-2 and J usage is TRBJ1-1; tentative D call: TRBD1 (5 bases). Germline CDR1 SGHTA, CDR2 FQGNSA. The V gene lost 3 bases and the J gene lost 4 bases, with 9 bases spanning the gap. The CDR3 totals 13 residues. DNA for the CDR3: TGTGCCAGCAGCTTCGGGACTTTCACTGAAGCTTTCTTT. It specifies CASSFGTFTEAFF.

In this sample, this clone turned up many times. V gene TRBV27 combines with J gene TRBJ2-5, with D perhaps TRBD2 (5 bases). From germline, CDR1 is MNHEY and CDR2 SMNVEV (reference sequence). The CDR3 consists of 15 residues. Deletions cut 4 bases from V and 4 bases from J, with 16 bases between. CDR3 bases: TGTGCCAGCAGTTGGGTGGGAGAGGCGGGAGAGACCCAGTACTTC. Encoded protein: CASSWVGEAGETQYF.

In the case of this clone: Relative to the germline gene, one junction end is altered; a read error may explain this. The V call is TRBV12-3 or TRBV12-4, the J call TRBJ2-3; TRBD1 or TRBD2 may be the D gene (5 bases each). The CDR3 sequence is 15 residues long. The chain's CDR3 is CASRPPGTGTDTQCF. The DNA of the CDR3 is TGTGCCAGCAGGCCGCCCGGGACGGGCACAGATACGCAGTGTTTT.

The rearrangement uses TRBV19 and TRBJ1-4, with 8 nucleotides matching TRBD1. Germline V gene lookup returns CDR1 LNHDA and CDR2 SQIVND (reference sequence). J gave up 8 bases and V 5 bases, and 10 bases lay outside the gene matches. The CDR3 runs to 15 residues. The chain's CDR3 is CASSASTGVDEKLFF. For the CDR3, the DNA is TGTGCCAGTAGTGCTTCGACAGGGGTGGACGAAAAACTGTTTTTT.

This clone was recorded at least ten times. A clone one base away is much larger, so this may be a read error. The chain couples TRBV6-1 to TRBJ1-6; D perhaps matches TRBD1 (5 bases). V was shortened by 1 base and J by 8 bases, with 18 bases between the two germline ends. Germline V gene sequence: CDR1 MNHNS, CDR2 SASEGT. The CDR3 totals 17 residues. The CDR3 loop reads CASSEGDRGTVDSPLHF. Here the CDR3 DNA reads TGTGCCAGCAGTGAAGGTGACCGAGGGACGGTCGATTCACCCCTCCACTTT.

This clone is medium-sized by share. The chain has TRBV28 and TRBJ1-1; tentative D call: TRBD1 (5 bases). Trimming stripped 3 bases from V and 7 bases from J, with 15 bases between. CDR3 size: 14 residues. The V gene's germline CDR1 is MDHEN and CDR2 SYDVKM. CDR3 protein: CASSFGAEGSEAFF. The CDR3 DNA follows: TGTGCCAGCAGTTTTGGGGCTGAGGGGAGTGAAGCTTTCTTT. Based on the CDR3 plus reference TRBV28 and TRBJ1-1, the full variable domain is DVKVTQSSRYLVKRTGEKVFLECVQDMDHENMFWYRQDPGLGLRLIYFSYDVKMKEKGDIPEGYSVSREKKERFSLILESASTNQTSMYLCASSFGAEGSEAFFGQGTRLTVV.

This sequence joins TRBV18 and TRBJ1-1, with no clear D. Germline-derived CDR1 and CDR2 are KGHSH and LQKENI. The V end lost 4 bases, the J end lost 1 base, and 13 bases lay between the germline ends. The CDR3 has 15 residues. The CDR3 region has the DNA TGTGCCAGCTCACTCGGGCAGCTTGGGAACACTGAAGCTTTCTTT. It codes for CASSLGQLGNTEAFF. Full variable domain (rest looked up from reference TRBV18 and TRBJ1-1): NAGVMQNPRHLVRRRGQEARLRCSPMKGHSHVYWYRQLPEEGLKFMVYLQKENIIDESGMPKERFSAEFPKEGPSILRIQQVVRGDSAAYFCASSLGQLGNTEAFFGQGTRLTVV.

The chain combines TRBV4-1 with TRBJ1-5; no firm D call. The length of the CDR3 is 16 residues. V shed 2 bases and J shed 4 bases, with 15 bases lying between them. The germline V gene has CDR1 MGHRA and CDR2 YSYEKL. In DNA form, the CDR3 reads TGCGCCAGCAGCCAACCCTCCCGAGGTGTAAATCAGCCCCAGCATTTT. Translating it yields CASSQPSRGVNQPQHF.

This chain's CDR3 is CASSPHSGREYEQFF. The CDR3 DNA reads TGTGCCAGCAGCCCCCATAGCGGGAGGGAATATGAGCAGTTCTTC. This sequence joins TRBV7-8 and TRBJ2-1; 11 nucleotides line up with TRBD2. Germline loops: CDR1 SGHVS, CDR2 FQNEAQ. This CDR3 region has 15 residues. V lost 5 bases and J lost 8; bases outside the gene matches: 8.

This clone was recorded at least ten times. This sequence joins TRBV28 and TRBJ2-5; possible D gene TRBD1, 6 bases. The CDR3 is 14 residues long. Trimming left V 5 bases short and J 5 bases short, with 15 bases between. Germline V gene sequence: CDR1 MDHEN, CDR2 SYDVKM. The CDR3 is CASSQQGVDETQYF. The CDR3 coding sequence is TGTGCCAGCAGTCAACAGGGAGTGGATGAGACCCAGTACTTC.

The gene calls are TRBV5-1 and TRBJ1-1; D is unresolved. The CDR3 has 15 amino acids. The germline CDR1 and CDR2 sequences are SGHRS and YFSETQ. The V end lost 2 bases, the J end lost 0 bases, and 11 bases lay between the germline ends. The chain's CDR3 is CASSFSVQMNTEAFF. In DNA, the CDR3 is TGCGCCAGCAGCTTCTCGGTCCAAATGAACACTGAAGCTTTCTTT.

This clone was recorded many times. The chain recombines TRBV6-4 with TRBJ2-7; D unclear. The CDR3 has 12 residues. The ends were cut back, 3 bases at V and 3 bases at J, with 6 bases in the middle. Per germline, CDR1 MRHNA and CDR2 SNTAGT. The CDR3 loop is CASSEWRYEQYF. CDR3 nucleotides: TGTGCCAGCAGTGAGTGGCGCTACGAGCAGTACTTC.

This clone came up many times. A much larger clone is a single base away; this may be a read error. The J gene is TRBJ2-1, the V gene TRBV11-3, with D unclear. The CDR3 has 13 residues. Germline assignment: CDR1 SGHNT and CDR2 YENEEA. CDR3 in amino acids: CAGSVSSYNEQFF. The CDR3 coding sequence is TGTGCCGGCAGCGTAAGCTCCTACAATGAGCAGTTCTTC.

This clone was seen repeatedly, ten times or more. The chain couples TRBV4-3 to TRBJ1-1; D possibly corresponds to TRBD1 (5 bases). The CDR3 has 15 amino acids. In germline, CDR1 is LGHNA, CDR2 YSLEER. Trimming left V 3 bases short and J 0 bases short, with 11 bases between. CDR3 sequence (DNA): TGCGCCAGCAGCCAGGTCTGGGGGATGAACACTGAAGCTTTCTTT. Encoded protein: CASSQVWGMNTEAFF.

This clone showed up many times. The CDR3 region is CASSQTGQGSGYTF. In DNA, the CDR3 is TGCGCCAGCAGCCAGACGGGACAGGGAAGCGGCTACACCTTC. V usage is TRBV4-1 and J usage is TRBJ1-2, with 9 bases matching TRBD1. Losses at the gene ends were 3 bases for V and 8 bases for J; bases not matched to a gene: 7. CDR1 and CDR2 from the germline V gene are MGHRA and YSYEKL. CDR3 length: 14 residues.